The source of this TCR beta chain is a study of regulatory T cells in long-lasting Graves disease. Ten or more counts support this clonotype. Time point given: newly diagnosed GD, antithyroid drugs for less than 3 months. The TCR library was made from RNA that had been extracted from PBMCs in TRIzol. This CDR3 comprises 13 residues. Germline CDR1 reads LGHDT; CDR2 reads YNNKEL (reference sequence). Trimming removed 1 base at V and 4 bases at J, with 7 bases between. iRepertoire HTBI primers and Arm-PCR of CDR3 regions built TCR beta libraries. Via MiXCR, TCRdb re-called the multiplex PCR reads, giving one row per CDR3 protein. Of 400,000 to 550,000 distinct CDR3 sequences in the sample, 16% are singletons; the top ten hold about 25%. This sample was also put to use in a study of T cells in Graves' hyperthyroidism and ophthalmopathy.

The clonotype was recovered from a woman under 30 with Graves disease. The sample was peripheral blood mononuclear cells (PBMCs), taken at new diagnosis, from a patient treated with antithyroid drugs. The chain couples TRBV3-1 to TRBJ1-2; D unresolved. For the CDR3, the DNA is TGTGCCAGCAGCCAAGTACAGACCTATGGCTACACCTTC. Translation: CASSQVQTYGYTF.